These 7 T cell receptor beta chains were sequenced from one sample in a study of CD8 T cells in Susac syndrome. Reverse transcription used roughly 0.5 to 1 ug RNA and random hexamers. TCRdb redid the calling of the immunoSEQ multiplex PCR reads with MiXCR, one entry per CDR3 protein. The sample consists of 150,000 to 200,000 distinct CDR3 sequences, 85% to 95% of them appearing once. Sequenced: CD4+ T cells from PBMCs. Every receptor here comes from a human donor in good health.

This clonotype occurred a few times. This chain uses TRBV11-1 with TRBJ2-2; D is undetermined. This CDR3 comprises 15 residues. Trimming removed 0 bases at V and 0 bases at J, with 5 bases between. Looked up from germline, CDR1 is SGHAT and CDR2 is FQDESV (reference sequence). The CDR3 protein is CASSLALANTGELFF. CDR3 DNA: TGTGCCAGCAGCTTAGCCCTGGCGAACACCGGGGAGCTGTTTTTT.

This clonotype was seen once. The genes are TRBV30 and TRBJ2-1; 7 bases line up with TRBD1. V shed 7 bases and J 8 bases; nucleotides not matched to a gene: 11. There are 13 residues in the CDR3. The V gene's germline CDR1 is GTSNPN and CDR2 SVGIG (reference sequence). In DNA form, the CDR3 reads TGTGCCTATGACCGGTCGCAGGGGGATGAGCAGTTCTTC. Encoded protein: CAYDRSQGDEQFF.

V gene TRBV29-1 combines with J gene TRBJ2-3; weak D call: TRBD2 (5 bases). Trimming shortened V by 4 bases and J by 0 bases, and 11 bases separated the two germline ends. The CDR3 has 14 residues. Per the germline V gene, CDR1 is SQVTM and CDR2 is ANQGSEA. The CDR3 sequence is CSVGSSGSTDTQYF. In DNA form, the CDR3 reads TGCAGCGTTGGGTCAAGCGGTAGCACAGATACGCAGTATTTT.

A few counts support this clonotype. CDR3 sequence: CSASRNEQFF. The CDR3 DNA reads as TGCAGTGCTAGTCGTAATGAGCAGTTCTTC. The V gene is TRBV20-1, the J gene TRBJ2-1; the D is unclear. The CDR3 consists of 10 residues. Trimming took 3 bases from V and 7 from J, leaving 4 bases between them. CDR1 is DFQATT, CDR2 SNEGSKA, per germline (reference sequence).

CDR3 DNA sequence: TGTGCCTGCCTATCCCCGGGACTAGCGGGAGGCGAGCAGTACTTC. Translating gives CACLSPGLAGGEQYF. V gene TRBV30 combines with J gene TRBJ2-7, with 15 bases fitting TRBD2. This CDR3 comprises 15 residues. J was trimmed by 6 bases and V by 6 bases; bases with no gene match: 9. Germline V gene data show CDR1 as GTSNPN and CDR2 as SVGIG (reference sequence). Full variable domain (remainder filled in from reference TRBV30 and TRBJ2-7): SQTIHQWPATLVQPVGSPLSLECTVEGTSNPNLYWYRQAAGRGLQLLFYSVGIGQISSEVPQNLSASRPQDRQFILSSKKLLLSDSGFYLCACLSPGLAGGEQYFGPGTRLTVT.

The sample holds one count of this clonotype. This CDR3 reads CASSPLDRVHEQYF. As DNA, the CDR3 is TGTGCCAGCAGCCCCTTGGACAGGGTCCACGAGCAGTACTTC. The chain uses TRBV3-1 and TRBJ2-7; the match to TRBD1 covers 8 bases. V gave up 4 bases and J gave up 5 bases; unmatched junction bases: 7. The CDR3 extends over 14 amino acids. Germline V CDR1 and CDR2: LGHDT, YNNKEL (reference sequence).

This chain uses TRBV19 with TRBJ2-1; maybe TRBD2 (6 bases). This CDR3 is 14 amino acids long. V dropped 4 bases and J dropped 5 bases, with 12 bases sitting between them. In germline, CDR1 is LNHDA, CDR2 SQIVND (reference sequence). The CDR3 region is CASSTGSLHNEQFF. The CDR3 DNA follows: TGTGCCAGTAGTACCGGGAGCCTGCACAATGAGCAGTTCTTC.